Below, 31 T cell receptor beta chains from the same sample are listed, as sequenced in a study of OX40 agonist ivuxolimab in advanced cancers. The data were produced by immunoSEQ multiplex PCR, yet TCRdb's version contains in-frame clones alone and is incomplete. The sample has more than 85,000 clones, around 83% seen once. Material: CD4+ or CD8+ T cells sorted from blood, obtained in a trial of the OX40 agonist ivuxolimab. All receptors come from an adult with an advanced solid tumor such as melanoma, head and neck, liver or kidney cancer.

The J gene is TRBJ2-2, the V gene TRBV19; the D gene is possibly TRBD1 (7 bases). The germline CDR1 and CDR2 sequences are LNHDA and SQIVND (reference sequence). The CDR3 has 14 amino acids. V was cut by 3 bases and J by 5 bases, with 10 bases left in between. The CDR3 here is CASSMAGQTGELFF. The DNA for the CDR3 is TGTGCCAGTAGTATGGCGGGACAGACCGGGGAGCTGTTTTTT.

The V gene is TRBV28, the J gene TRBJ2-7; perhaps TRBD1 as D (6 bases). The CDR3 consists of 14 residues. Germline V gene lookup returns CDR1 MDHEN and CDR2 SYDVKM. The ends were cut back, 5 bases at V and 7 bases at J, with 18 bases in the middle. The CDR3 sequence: CASSPRGGTPEQYF. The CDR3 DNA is TGTGCCAGCAGTCCCAGGGGTGGGACACCTGAGCAGTACTTC.

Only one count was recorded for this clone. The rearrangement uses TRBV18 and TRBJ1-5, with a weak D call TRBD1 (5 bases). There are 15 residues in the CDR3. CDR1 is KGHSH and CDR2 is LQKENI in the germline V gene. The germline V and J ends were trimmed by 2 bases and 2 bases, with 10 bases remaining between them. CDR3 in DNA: TGTGCCAGCTCACCATCAGGGAGGGGCAATCAGCCCCAGCATTTT. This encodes CASSPSGRGNQPQHF.

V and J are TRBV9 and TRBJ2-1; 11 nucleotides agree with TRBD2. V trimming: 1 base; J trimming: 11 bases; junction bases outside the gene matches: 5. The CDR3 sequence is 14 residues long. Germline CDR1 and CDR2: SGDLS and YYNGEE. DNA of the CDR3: TGTGCCAGCAGCGTAACTAGCGGGAGCTTGCAGCAGTTCTTC. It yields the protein CASSVTSGSLQQFF.

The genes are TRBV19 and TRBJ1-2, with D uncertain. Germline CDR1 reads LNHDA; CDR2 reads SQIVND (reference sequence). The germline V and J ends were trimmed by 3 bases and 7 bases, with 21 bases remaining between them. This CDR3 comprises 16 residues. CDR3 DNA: TGTGCCAGTAGTATTCGAAGGGCAGCAATCGTCGGTGGCTACACCTTC. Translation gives CASSIRRAAIVGGYTF.

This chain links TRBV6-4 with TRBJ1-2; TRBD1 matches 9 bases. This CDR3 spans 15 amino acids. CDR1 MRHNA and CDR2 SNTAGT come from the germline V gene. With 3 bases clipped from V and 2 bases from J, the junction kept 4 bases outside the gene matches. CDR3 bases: TGTGCCAGCAGTGAGTTTGGGACAGGGAACTATGGCTACACCTTC. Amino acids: CASSEFGTGNYGYTF.

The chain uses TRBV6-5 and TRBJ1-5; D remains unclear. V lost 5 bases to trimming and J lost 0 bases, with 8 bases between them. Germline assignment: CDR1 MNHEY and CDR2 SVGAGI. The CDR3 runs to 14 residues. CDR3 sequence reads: CASSTTLSNQPQHF. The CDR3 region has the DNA TGTGCCAGCAGTACTACTCTTAGCAATCAGCCCCAGCATTTT.

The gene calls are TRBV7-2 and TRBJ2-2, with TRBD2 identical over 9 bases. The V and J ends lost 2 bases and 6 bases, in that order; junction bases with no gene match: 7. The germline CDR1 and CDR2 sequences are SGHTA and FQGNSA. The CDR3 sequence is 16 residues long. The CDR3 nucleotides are TGTGCCAGCAGCTTAAAGGCGGGAGGGCCCTCCGGGGAGCTGTTTTTT. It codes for CASSLKAGGPSGELFF.

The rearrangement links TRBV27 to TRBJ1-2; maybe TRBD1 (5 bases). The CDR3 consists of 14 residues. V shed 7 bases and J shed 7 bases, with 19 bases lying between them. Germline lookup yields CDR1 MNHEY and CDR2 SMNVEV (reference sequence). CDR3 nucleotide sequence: TGTGCCAGCAAAAAGGGCAGGGTGGGAAGTGGCTACACCTTC. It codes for CASKKGRVGSGYTF.

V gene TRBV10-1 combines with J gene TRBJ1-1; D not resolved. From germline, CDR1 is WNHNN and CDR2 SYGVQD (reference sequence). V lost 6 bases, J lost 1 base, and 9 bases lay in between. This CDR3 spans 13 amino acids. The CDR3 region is CASRIAKNTEAFF. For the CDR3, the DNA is TGCGCCAGCAGGATAGCTAAGAACACTGAAGCTTTCTTT.

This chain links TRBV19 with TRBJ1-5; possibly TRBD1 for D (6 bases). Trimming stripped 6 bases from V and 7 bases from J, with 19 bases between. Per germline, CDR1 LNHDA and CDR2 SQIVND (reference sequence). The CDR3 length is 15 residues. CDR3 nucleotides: TGTGCCAGTAGCCTCACAGGGAAAGTCTCCCAGCCCCAGCATTTT. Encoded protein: CASSLTGKVSQPQHF.

The CDR3 coding sequence is TGTGCCAGCAGATCCGGGACAGGGGTCCCAAATGAGCAGTTCTTC. As protein: CASRSGTGVPNEQFF. J is TRBJ2-1 and V is TRBV6-5; 10 bases line up with TRBD1. Germline trimming cut 6 bases from V and 7 bases from J; bases unmatched to any gene: 9. Germline CDR1 and CDR2: MNHEY and SVGAGI. The CDR3 is 15 amino acids.

DNA of the CDR3: TGTGCCAGCAACGACATGAATGGTGGGGCGAACACTGAAGCTTTCTTT. Amino acid sequence: CASNDMNGGANTEAFF. The chain carries TRBV6-4 and TRBJ1-1, with D maybe TRBD1 (5 bases). Germline lookup yields CDR1 MRHNA and CDR2 SNTAGT. The CDR3 length is 16 residues. V lost 7 bases to trimming and J lost 1 base, with 19 bases between them.

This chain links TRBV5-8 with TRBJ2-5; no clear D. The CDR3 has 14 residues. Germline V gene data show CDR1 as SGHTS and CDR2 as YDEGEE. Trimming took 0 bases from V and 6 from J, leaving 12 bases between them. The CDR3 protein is CASSLDINWQTQYF. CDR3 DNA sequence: TGTGCCAGCAGCTTGGACATCAATTGGCAGACCCAGTACTTC.

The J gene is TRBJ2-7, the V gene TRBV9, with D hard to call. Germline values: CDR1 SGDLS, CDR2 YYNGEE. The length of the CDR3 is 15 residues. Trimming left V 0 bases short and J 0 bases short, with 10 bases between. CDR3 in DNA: TGTGCCAGCAGCGTAGGGGTGGCCAACTCCTACGAGCAGTACTTC. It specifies CASSVGVANSYEQYF.

The CDR3 loop is CAWSRQSTGELFF. The CDR3 DNA sequence: TGTGCCTGGAGTCGACAGTCCACCGGGGAGCTGTTTTTT. The gene calls are TRBV30 and TRBJ2-2, with D tentatively TRBD1 (5 bases). Germline lookup yields CDR1 GTSNPN and CDR2 SVGIG (reference sequence). The CDR3 is made up of 13 amino acids. The germline V and J ends were trimmed by 2 bases and 4 bases, with 8 bases remaining between them.

CDR3 in amino acids: CASTRTGGYEQYF. The CDR3 bases are TGTGCCAGCACCCGGACAGGGGGCTACGAGCAGTACTTC. J is TRBJ2-7 and V is TRBV28; 10 nucleotides agree with TRBD1. V was pared by 7 bases and J by 3 bases, with 3 bases of the junction left unmatched. CDR1 and CDR2 from the germline V gene are MDHEN and SYDVKM. The CDR3 extends over 13 amino acids.

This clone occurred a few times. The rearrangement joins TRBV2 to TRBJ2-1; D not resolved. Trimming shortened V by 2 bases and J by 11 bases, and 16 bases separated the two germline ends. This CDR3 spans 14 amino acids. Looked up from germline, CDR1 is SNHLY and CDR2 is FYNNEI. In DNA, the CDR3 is TGTGCCAGCAGTGAAACGGCCCCCTACATGAAGCAGTTCTTC. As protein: CASSETAPYMKQFF.

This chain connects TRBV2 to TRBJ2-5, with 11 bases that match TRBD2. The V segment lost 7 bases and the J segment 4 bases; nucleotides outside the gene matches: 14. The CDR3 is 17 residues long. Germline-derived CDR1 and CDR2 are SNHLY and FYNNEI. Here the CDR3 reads CASTPGVAGGPGETQYF. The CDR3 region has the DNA TGTGCCAGCACCCCGGGGGTAGCGGGAGGGCCGGGAGAGACCCAGTACTTC.

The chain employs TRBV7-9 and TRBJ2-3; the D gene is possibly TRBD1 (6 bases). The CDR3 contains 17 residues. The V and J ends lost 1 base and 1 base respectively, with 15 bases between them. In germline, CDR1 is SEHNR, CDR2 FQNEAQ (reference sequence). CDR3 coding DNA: TGTGCCAGCAGCTTAGGTGGCACAGGGATGCGCACAGATACGCAGTATTTT. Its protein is CASSLGGTGMRTDTQYF.

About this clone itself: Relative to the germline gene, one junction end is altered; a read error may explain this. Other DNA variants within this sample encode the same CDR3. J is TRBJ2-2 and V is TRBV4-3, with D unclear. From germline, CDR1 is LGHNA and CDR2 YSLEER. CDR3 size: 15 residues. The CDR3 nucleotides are TGCGCCAGTAGCCAGTGGGCAACGAACACCGGGGAGCTGTTTTTT. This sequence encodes CASSQWATNTGELFF.

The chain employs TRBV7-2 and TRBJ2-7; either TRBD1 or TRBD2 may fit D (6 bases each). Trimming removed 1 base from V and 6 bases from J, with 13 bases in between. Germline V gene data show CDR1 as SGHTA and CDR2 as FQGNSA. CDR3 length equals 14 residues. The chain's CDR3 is CASSLGGGGGEQYF. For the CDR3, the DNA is TGTGCCAGCAGCTTAGGAGGGGGAGGAGGCGAGCAGTACTTC.

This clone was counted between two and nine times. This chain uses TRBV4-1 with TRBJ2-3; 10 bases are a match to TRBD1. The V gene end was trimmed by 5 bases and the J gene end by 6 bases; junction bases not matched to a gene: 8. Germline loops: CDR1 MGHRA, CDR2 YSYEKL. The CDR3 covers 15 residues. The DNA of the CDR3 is TGCGCCAGCAGCGAAAGACAGGGGGCGAGGGATACGCAGTATTTT. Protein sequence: CASSERQGARDTQYF.

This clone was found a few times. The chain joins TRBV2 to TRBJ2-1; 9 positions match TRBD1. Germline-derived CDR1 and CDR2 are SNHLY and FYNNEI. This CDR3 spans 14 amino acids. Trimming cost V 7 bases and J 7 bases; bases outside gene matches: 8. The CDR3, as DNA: TGTGCCAGCACTGGGACAGGGTATGAAAATGAGCAGTTCTTC. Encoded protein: CASTGTGYENEQFF.

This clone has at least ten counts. The chain's CDR3 is CASSFLGRYEQYF. As DNA, the CDR3 is TGTGCCAGCAGCTTTTTGGGGAGGTACGAGCAGTACTTC. This chain links TRBV7-9 with TRBJ2-7; D perhaps matches TRBD2 (6 bases). Germline CDR1 and CDR2: SEHNR and FQNEAQ (reference sequence). V was clipped by 3 bases and J by 4 bases, with 10 bases between them. The length of the CDR3 is 13 residues.

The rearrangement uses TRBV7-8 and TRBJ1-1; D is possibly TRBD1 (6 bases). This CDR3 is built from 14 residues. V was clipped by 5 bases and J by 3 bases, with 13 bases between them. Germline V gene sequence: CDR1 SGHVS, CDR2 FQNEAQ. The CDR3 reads CASSPSRGYTEAFF. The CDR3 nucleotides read TGTGCCAGCAGCCCCTCGAGGGGGTACACTGAAGCTTTCTTT.

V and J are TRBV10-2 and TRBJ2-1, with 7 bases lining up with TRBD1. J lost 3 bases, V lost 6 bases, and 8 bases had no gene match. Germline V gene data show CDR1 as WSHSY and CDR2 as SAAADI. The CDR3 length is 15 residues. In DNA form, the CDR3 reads TGCGCCAGCAGAGCCGTCGGGACAGTCTACAATGAGCAGTTCTTC. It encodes CASRAVGTVYNEQFF.

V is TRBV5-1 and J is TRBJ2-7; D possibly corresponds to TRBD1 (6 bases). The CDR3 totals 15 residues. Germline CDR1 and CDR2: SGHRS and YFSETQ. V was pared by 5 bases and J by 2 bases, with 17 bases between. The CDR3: CASRADRNPTYEQYF. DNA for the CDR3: TGCGCCAGCAGAGCTGACAGGAACCCTACCTACGAGCAGTACTTC. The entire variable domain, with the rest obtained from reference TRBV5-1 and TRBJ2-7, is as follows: KAGVTQTPRYLIKTRGQQVTLSCSPISGHRSVSWYQQTPGQGLQFLFEYFSETQRNKGNFPGRFSGRQFSNSRSEMNVSTLELGDSALYLCASRADRNPTYEQYFGPGTRLTVT.

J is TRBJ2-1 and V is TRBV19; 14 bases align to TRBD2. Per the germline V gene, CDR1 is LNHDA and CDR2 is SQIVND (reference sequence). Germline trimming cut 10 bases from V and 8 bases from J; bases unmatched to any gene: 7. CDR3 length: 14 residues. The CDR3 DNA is TGTGCCACCCCGGGACTAGCGGGAGTCCATGAGCAGTTCTTC. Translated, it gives CATPGLAGVHEQFF. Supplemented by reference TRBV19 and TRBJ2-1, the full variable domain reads DGGITQSPKYLFRKEGQNVTLSCEQNLNHDAMYWYRQDPGQGLRLIYYSQIVNDFQKGDIAEGYSVSREKKESFPLTVTSAQKNPTAFYLCATPGLAGVHEQFFGPGTRLTVL.

The CDR3 is CASSRGLQGRAEKLFF. The CDR3 nucleotides are TGTGCCAGCAGTCGAGGATTACAGGGGAGGGCTGAAAAACTGTTTTTT. The rearrangement uses TRBV5-4 and TRBJ1-4; TRBD1 aligns across 7 bases. The J segment lost 7 bases and the V segment lost 5 bases, leaving 14 bases of the junction unmatched. The germline V gene encodes CDR1 SGHNT and CDR2 YYREEE (reference sequence). This CDR3 has 16 amino acids.

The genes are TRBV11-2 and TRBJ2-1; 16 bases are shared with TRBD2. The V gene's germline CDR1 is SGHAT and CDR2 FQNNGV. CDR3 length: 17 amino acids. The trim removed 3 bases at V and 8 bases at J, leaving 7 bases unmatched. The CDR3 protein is CASSFPGLAGGRDEQFF. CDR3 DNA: TGTGCCAGCAGCTTCCCGGGACTAGCGGGAGGGAGGGATGAGCAGTTCTTC. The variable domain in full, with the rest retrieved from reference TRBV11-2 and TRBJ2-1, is EAGVAQSPRYKIIEKRQSVAFWCNPISGHATLYWYQQILGQGPKLLIQFQNNGVVDDSQLPKDRFSAERLKGVDSTLKIQPAKLEDSAVYLCASSFPGLAGGRDEQFFGPGTRLTVL.